The next 11 T cell receptor beta chains were all read from a single sample in a study of cytomegalovirus exposure and HLA in healthy donors. PCR primers comprised 60 Vbeta and 13 Jbeta primers. TCRdb's table, derived via immunoSEQ multiplex PCR, lists solely in-frame clones and lacks some. The sample holds roughly 200,000 clones, roughly 68% seen once. Sequencing was done on a sample of PBMCs. The source of these receptors is a woman under 40 in good health and CMV-seronegative.

The J gene is TRBJ2-5, the V gene TRBV12-5; D gene unclear. This CDR3 spans 13 amino acids. Germline V gene lookup returns CDR1 LGHNT and CDR2 FRNRAP. The V end was cut by 3 bases, the J end by 1 base, with 6 bases between. CDR3 sequence: CASGFGFQETQYF. Here the CDR3 DNA reads TGTGCTAGTGGTTTTGGCTTCCAAGAGACCCAGTACTTC.

As for this clone: Mismatch with germline at one junction end may stem from a read error. This rearrangement joins TRBV5-1 to TRBJ1-2; D gene uncertain. CDR3 size: 12 residues. Germline V lookup: CDR1 SGHRS, CDR2 YFSETQ. The CDR3 coding sequence is TGCGCCAGCAGTTTGGCAAACTATGGCTACACCTTC. Protein sequence: CASSLANYGYTF.

This chain uses TRBV10-1 with TRBJ2-3; D is possibly TRBD2 (5 bases). The CDR3 runs to 13 residues. Germline V gene sequence: CDR1 WNHNN, CDR2 SYGVQD (reference sequence). V was trimmed by 4 bases and J by 2 bases, leaving 7 bases between them. CDR3 coding DNA: TGCGCCAGCAGTGCCCGGGACACAGATACGCAGTATTTT. Translating it yields CASSARDTDTQYF.

The rearrangement joins TRBV30 to TRBJ2-5; D uncertain. The CDR3 is 16 residues long. Germline CDR1 and CDR2: GTSNPN and SVGIG (reference sequence). Trimming removed 0 bases at V and 4 bases at J, with 18 bases between. As DNA, the CDR3 is TGTGCCTGGAGTGTAGTGTCGGTCCCTGGTCGAGAGACCCAGTACTTC. Its translation is CAWSVVSVPGRETQYF.

The V call is TRBV28, the J call TRBJ2-1, with TRBD1 identical over 7 bases. CDR1 and CDR2 from the germline V gene are MDHEN and SYDVKM. The CDR3 covers 11 residues. The ends lost 6 bases at V and 8 bases at J; junction bases unmatched: 1. The CDR3 DNA sequence: TGTGCCAGCAGCGACAGGGATGAGCAGTTCTTC. Protein sequence: CASSDRDEQFF.

This chain joins TRBV25-1 and TRBJ2-1, with 8 positions matching TRBD1. The CDR3 is made up of 17 amino acids. Germline assignment: CDR1 MGHDK and CDR2 SYGVNS. Trimming cost V 5 bases and J 5 bases; bases outside gene matches: 14. The CDR3 nucleotides read TGTGCCAGCAGTAAAGAAACTCCGGGACAGGTCAACAATGAGCAGTTCTTC. This encodes CASSKETPGQVNNEQFF. The entire variable domain, with the rest obtained from reference TRBV25-1 and TRBJ2-1, is as follows: EADIYQTPRYLVIGTGKKITLECSQTMGHDKMYWYQQDPGMELHLIHYSYGVNSTEKGDLSSESTVSRIRTEHFPLTLESARPSHTSQYLCASSKETPGQVNNEQFFGPGTRLTVL.

In this sample, this clone turned up a few times. The chain uses TRBV4-1 and TRBJ1-2; 7 bases map to TRBD1. The length of the CDR3 is 16 residues. Germline CDR1 is MGHRA and CDR2 is YSYEKL. V shed 4 bases, J shed 4 bases, and the junction held 12 bases outside the gene matches. CDR3 residues: CASSPSGEGASYGYTF. The CDR3 nucleotides read TGCGCCAGCAGCCCCAGTGGTGAGGGGGCGAGCTATGGCTACACCTTC.

The chain carries TRBV20-1 and TRBJ1-2; D unresolved. V lost 0 bases and J 9 bases, leaving 8 bases between the germline ends. This CDR3 comprises 11 residues. In germline, CDR1 is DFQATT, CDR2 SNEGSKA (reference sequence). CDR3 in amino acids: CSARDSARYTF. The CDR3 DNA follows: TGCAGTGCTAGAGATAGCGCCCGCTACACCTTC.

The chain recombines TRBV18 with TRBJ2-7; TRBD1 matches 7 bases. Germline CDR1 reads KGHSH; CDR2 reads LQKENI. The ends lost 3 bases at V and 2 bases at J; junction bases unmatched: 4. There are 14 residues in the CDR3. This CDR3 reads CASSPDRSTYEQYF. CDR3 DNA: TGTGCCAGCTCACCGGACAGGAGTACCTACGAGCAGTACTTC.

V and J are TRBV7-2 and TRBJ2-7, with D tentatively TRBD2 (6 bases). V dropped 4 bases and J dropped 6 bases, with 19 bases sitting between them. This CDR3 spans 15 amino acids. The germline gives CDR1 SGHTA, CDR2 FQGNSA. The CDR3 nucleotides are TGTGCCAGCAGCTCGTCCGGGACTCTAGCCCTCGAGCAGTACTTC. It codes for CASSSSGTLALEQYF.

The genes are TRBV5-1 and TRBJ1-1; the match to TRBD1 covers 7 bases. V shed 4 bases, J shed 1 base, and the junction held 4 bases outside the gene matches. Germline V gene data show CDR1 as SGHRS and CDR2 as YFSETQ. The CDR3 spans 14 residues. The CDR3, as DNA: TGCGCCAGCAGCACCGGACAGGAGAACACTGAAGCTTTCTTT. It yields the protein CASSTGQENTEAFF. The complete variable domain, with remaining parts taken from reference TRBV5-1 and TRBJ1-1, reads KAGVTQTPRYLIKTRGQQVTLSCSPISGHRSVSWYQQTPGQGLQFLFEYFSETQRNKGNFPGRFSGRQFSNSRSEMNVSTLELGDSALYLCASSTGQENTEAFFGQGTRLTVV.